This T cell receptor beta chain was profiled in a study of T cells in Graves' hyperthyroidism and ophthalmopathy. Amplified TCR beta CDR3 regions derived from RNA transcripts. When the TCR CDR3 underwent first-round RT-PCR, the HTBI primer set was used. A single record per CDR3 protein comes from TCRdb applying MiXCR to the multiplex PCR reads. The sample carries some 320,000 distinct CDR3 sequences, roughly an eighth recorded once. This clonotype has at least ten counts. Germline V CDR1 and CDR2: KGHSH, LQKENI. The ends were cut back, 3 bases at V and 3 bases at J, with 9 bases in the middle. This CDR3 region has 13 residues.

The specimen sequenced was blood. The sequence was collected from a middle-aged woman with Graves' ophthalmopathy. This chain joins TRBV18 and TRBJ2-7, with a weak D call TRBD2 (6 bases). CDR3 protein: CASSPRRGYEQYF. Here the CDR3 DNA reads TGTGCCAGCTCACCTAGGCGGGGCTACGAGCAGTACTTC.